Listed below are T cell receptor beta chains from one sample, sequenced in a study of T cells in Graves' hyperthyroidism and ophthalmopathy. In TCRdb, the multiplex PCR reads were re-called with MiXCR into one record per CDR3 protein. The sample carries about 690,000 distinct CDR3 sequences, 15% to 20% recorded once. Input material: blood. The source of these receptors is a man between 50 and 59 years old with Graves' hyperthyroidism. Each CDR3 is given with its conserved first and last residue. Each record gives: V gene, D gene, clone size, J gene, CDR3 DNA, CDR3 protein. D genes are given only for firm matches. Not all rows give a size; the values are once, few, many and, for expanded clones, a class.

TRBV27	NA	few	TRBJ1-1	TGTGCCAGCAGTCCGTTCGGGAACACTGAAGCTTTCTTT	CASSPFGNTEAFF
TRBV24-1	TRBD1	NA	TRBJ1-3	TGTGCCACCAGTGAGGGCAGGGGGTACTCTGGAAACACCATATATTTT	CATSEGRGYSGNTIYF
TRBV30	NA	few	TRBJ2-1	TGTGCCTGGTATACGACAGCTTACAATGAGCAGTTCTTC	CAWYTTAYNEQFF
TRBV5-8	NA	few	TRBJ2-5	TGTGCCAGCAGCGACCCACAGGGAAACCAAGAGACCCAGTACTTC	CASSDPQGNQETQYF
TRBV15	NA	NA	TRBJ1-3	TGTGCCACCAGCCCCCGGGTCGGGCTGCGTCGGGGGGACACCATATATTTT	CATSPRVGLRRGDTIYF
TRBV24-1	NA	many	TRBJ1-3	TGTGCCACCAGTGATTTTTGGAGTTTATCCTCTGGAAACACCATATATTTT	CATSDFWSLSSGNTIYF
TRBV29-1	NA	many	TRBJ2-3	TGCAGCGGTGCCGCGGACTCCACAGATACGCAGTATTTT	CSGAADSTDTQYF
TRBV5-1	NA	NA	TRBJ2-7	TGCGCCAGCAGCCGAGCCCGGGGAGGTGAGCAGTACTTC	CASSRARGGEQYF
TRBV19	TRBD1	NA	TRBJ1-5	TGTGCCAGTAGCCTCACAGGGGTGCAGGCCCAGCATTTT	CASSLTGVQAQHF
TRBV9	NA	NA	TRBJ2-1	TGTGCCAGCAGCGTAGGCGACACCACCTACAATGAGCAGTTCTTC	CASSVGDTTYNEQFF
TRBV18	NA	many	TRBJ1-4	TGTGCCAGCTCACCACCCTCGACTAATGAAAAACTGTTTTTT	CASSPPSTNEKLFF
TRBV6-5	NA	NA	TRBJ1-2	TGTGCCAGCAGTTACTCCGGTTTAAGGCCGGATGGCTACACCTTC	CASSYSGLRPDGYTF
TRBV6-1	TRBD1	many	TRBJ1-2	TGTGCCAGCAGGTTATCAGGGGGCGCTGGCTATGGCTACACCTTC	CASRLSGGAGYGYTF
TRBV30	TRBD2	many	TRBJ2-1	TGTGCCTGGAGCGGGGGAACTAGCGGGGCCTACAATGAGCAGTTCTTC	CAWSGGTSGAYNEQFF
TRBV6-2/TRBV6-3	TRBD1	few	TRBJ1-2	TGTGCCAGCAGCAACGACAGGGGGCATACTAACTATGGCTACACCTTC	CASSNDRGHTNYGYTF
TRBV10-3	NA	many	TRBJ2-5	TGTGCCATCGGGAACGCCCAGCCGGAGACCCAGTACTTC	CAIGNAQPETQYF
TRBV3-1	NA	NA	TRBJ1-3	TGTGCCAGCAGCTCCCGAACACCGAGCTCTGGAAACACCATATATTTT	CASSSRTPSSGNTIYF
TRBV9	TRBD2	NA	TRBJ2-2	TGTGCCAGCACGGGACTAGCGGGTACCGGGGAGCTGTTTTTT	CASTGLAGTGELFF
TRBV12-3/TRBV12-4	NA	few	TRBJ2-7	TGTGCCAGCAGTTCGACAGTTCGACTCTACGAGCAGTACTTC	CASSSTVRLYEQYF
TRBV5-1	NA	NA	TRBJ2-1	TGCGCCAGCAGCTTACCGGAGGGGGTCTACAATGAGCAGCTCTTC	CASSLPEGVYNEQLF
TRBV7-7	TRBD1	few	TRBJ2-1	TGTGCTAGCAGCTTGTCCGGGACAGGGAACTTTAATGAGCAGTTCTTC	CASSLSGTGNFNEQFF
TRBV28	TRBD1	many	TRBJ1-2	TGTGCCAGCAGCTCCGGGACAGCTAACTATGGCTACACCTTC	CASSSGTANYGYTF
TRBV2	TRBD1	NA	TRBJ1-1	TGTGCCAGCCATGGACAGGGTAACACTGAAGCTTTCTTT	CASHGQGNTEAFF
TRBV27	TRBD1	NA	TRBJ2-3	TGTGCCAGCCAAACAGGGGGCTGGGGAGATACGCAGTATTTT	CASQTGGWGDTQYF
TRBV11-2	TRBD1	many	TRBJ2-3	TGTGCCAGCAGCTCCCCCAGGGGACAGGCAGATACGCAGTATTTT	CASSSPRGQADTQYF
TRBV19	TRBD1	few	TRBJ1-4	TGTGCCAGTGGAAGACAGGGTTCAAATGAAAAACTGTTTTTT	CASGRQGSNEKLFF
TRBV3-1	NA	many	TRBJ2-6	TGTGCCAGCAGCCAAGGGACCGGGGCCAACGTCCTGACTTTC	CASSQGTGANVLTF
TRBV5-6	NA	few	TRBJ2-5	TGTGCCAGCAGCTTGGTAGAGGGGCGTGGAGAGACCCAGTACTTC	CASSLVEGRGETQYF
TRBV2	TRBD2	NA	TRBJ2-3	TGTGCCAGCAACATGATGACTAGCGGGAGCTCTAGCACAGATACGCAGTATTTT	CASNMMTSGSSSTDTQYF
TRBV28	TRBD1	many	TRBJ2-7	TGTGCCAGCAGCTTCCGGGACAGCGCCTACGAGCAGTACTTC	CASSFRDSAYEQYF
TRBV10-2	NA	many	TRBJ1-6	TGCGCCAGCAGTGAACCAGGGAATTCACCCCTCCACTTT	CASSEPGNSPLHF
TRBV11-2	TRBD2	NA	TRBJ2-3	TGTGCCAGCAGCTTAGTGACTAGCGGGGGCGCAGATACGCAGTATTTT	CASSLVTSGGADTQYF
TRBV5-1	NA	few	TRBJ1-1	TGCGCCAGCAGCTTTACCGACAGGCCGAGCACTGAAGCTTTCTTT	CASSFTDRPSTEAFF
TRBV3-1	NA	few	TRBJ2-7	TGTGCCAGCAGCCGGGCGGCGGGGACAACCTACGAGCAGTACTTC	CASSRAAGTTYEQYF
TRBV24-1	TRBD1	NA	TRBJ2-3	TGTGCCACCAGTGATTCACTCACGGGACAGGGAAGTCACACAGATACGCAGTATTTT	CATSDSLTGQGSHTDTQYF
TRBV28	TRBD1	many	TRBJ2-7	TGTGCCAGCAGTTTCCTACCGGGACAGGGATCCTACGAGCAGTACTTC	CASSFLPGQGSYEQYF
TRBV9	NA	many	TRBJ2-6	TGTGCCAGCAGCGTGGACAAAGGTTACTCTGGGGCCAACGTCCTGACTTTC	CASSVDKGYSGANVLTF
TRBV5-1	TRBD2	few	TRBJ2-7	TGCGTCAGCAGCCTTAGCGGGAGGGCCTACGAGCAGTACTTC	CVSSLSGRAYEQYF
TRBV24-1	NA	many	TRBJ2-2	TGTGCCACCAGTGACCGATTGAACAGTGGGCCGAACACCGGGGAGCTGTTTTTT	CATSDRLNSGPNTGELFF
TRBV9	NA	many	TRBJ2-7	TGTGCCAGCAGCGTAGGCGGGGTCTCCTACGAGCAGTACTTC	CASSVGGVSYEQYF
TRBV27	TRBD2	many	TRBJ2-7	TGTGCCAGCAGTTTATCGTTCGGGGGGATCTCCTACGAGCAGTACTTC	CASSLSFGGISYEQYF
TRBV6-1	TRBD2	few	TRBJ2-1	TGTGCCAGCAACTCACTAGCGGGAGGAACCTCCTACAATGAGCAGTTCTTC	CASNSLAGGTSYNEQFF
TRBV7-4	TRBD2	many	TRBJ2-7	TGTGCCAGCAGCTTGTGGCGGGAGGGCTACGAGCAGTACTTC	CASSLWREGYEQYF
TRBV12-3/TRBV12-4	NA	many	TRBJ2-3	TGTGCCAGCAGCCAAAGACTGGGGGTCACAGATACGCAGTATTTT	CASSQRLGVTDTQYF
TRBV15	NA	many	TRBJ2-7	TGTGCCACCAGCAGAGGACAGAAGGTATACGAGCAGTACTTC	CATSRGQKVYEQYF